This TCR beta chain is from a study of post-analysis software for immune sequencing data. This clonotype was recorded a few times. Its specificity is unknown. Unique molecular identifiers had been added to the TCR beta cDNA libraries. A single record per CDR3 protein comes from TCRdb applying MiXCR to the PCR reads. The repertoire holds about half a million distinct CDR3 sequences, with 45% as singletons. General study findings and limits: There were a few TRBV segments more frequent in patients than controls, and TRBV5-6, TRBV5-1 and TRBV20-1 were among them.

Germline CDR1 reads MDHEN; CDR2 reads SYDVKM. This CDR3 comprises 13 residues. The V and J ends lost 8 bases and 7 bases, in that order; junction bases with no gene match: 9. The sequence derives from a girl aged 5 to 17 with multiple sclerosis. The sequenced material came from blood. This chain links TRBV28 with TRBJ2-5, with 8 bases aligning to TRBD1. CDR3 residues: CASDGTGETTQYF. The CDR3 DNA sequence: TGTGCCAGCGACGGGACAGGAGAAACGACCCAGTACTTC.